The T cell receptor (beta chain) under discussion was sequenced for a study of blood T cell repertoires in COVID-19. Profiling relied on immunoSEQ multiplex PCR, and the TCRdb table lists in-frame clones only, not all of them. The sample records 130,000 or so clones, about 72% being singletons. The sample comprised peripheral blood. This TCR was sampled from a woman in her 70s with acute or convalescent COVID-19.

The CDR3: CASIKGARTDTQYF. DNA of the CDR3: TGTGCCAGCATCAAAGGAGCACGCACAGATACGCAGTATTTT. The rearrangement joins TRBV28 to TRBJ2-3; D unclear. The V gene's germline CDR1 is MDHEN and CDR2 SYDVKM. CDR3 length equals 14 residues. V was pared by 7 bases and J by 1 base, with 12 bases between.